The rows below give T cell receptor beta chains drawn from one sample of a study of T cell responses to AZD1222 COVID-19 vaccine. TCRdb's table, derived via immunoSEQ multiplex PCR, lists solely in-frame clones and lacks some. The top ten clones hold 1.5% to 2% of a sample with roughly 93,000 clones, approximately 90% of them seen once. The source material was peripheral blood, sampled on day 0 of AZD1222 vaccination. The receptors were gathered from an adult in good health. The CDR3 runs from the conserved cysteine through the conserved F or W. A D gene is named only where the DNA matches it firmly. Size is omitted from some rows. Given values are once, few, many or a class for expanded clones.

v_gene: TRBV7-8; j_gene: TRBJ1-2; d_gene: TRBD1; abundance: .; CDR3nt: TGTGCCAGCAGCTTAGGACAGGGGGAGTACTATGGCTACACCTTC; CDR3aa: CASSLGQGEYYGYTF
v_gene: TRBV7-9; j_gene: TRBJ2-5; d_gene: TRBD2; abundance: .; CDR3nt: TGTGCCAGCAGACTAGCGGAAAAGATCCAAGAGACCCAGTACTTC; CDR3aa: CASRLAEKIQETQYF
v_gene: TRBV6-1; j_gene: TRBJ2-1; d_gene: .; abundance: .; CDR3nt: TGTGCCAGCAGTGAAGTCCCAGGGCCAAGCTCCTACAATGAGCAGTTCTTC; CDR3aa: CASSEVPGPSSYNEQFF
v_gene: TRBV7-9; j_gene: TRBJ2-3; d_gene: .; abundance: .; CDR3nt: TGTGCCAGCAGCTCAGGGGCCACAGATACGCAGTATTTT; CDR3aa: CASSSGATDTQYF
v_gene: TRBV5-1; j_gene: TRBJ2-1; d_gene: .; abundance: once; CDR3nt: TGCGCCAGCAGCCCCACCACAGGGCCCCTAGGTGAGCAGTTCTTC; CDR3aa: CASSPTTGPLGEQFF
v_gene: TRBV7-9; j_gene: TRBJ2-3; d_gene: TRBD2; abundance: .; CDR3nt: TGTGCCAGCAGCCCAATGGAGCGGGGGGGCGACACAGATACGCAGTATTTT; CDR3aa: CASSPMERGGDTDTQYF
v_gene: TRBV10-3; j_gene: TRBJ2-1; d_gene: TRBD2; abundance: .; CDR3nt: TGTGCCATCAGTGAGTCTACGGGGGGGAGACACAATGAGCAGTTCTTC; CDR3aa: CAISESTGGRHNEQFF
v_gene: TRBV4-2; j_gene: TRBJ1-2; d_gene: .; abundance: .; CDR3nt: TGTGCCAGCAGCCAAGATATAGGCTATGGCTACACCTTC; CDR3aa: CASSQDIGYGYTF
v_gene: TRBV7-3; j_gene: TRBJ2-1; d_gene: .; abundance: .; CDR3nt: TGTGCCAGCAGCCCCGTTCGCGGGGCTCCCTACAATGAGCAGTTCTTC; CDR3aa: CASSPVRGAPYNEQFF
v_gene: TRBV30; j_gene: TRBJ2-5; d_gene: .; abundance: .; CDR3nt: TGTGCCTGGAGTGCGGGCCACAGGGCACAGGCCCAGTACTTC; CDR3aa: CAWSAGHRAQAQYF